This TCR beta chain stems from a study of cytomegalovirus exposure and HLA in healthy donors. V was shortened by 2 bases and J by 3 bases, with 8 bases between the two germline ends. Germline V gene lookup returns CDR1 GTSNPN and CDR2 SVGIG (reference sequence). This CDR3 region has 13 residues. Vbeta (60) and Jbeta (13) primers were used in the PCR. TCRdb keeps only in-frame clones here, not all; method: immunoSEQ multiplex PCR. The table has about 210,000 clones, more than 75% seen once; the top ten hold approximately 5.7%. This TCR came from a man aged 35 to 55 in good health and CMV-seropositive. The sequenced sample consisted of PBMCs. The chain uses TRBV30 and TRBJ2-1, with D maybe TRBD2 (5 bases). The CDR3 region has the DNA TGTGCCTGGAGTCCCGGACTCTACAATGAGCAGTTCTTC. Amino acid sequence: CAWSPGLYNEQFF.